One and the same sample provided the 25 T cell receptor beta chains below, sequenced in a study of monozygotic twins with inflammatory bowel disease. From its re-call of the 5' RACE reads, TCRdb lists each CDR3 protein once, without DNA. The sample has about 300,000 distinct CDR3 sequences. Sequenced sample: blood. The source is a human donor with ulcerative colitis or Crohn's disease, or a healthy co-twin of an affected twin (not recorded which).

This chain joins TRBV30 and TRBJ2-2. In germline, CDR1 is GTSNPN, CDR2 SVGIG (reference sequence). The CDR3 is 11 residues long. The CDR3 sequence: CARGVTGELFF.

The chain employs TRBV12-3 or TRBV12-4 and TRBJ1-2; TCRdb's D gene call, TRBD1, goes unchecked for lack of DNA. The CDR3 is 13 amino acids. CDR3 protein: CASRIGTGYGYTF.

CDR3 protein: CASSDNHRGNTEAFF. The rearrangement links TRBV12-3 or TRBV12-4 to TRBJ1-1; TCRdb calls TRBD1, which cannot be checked without DNA. This CDR3 has 15 amino acids.

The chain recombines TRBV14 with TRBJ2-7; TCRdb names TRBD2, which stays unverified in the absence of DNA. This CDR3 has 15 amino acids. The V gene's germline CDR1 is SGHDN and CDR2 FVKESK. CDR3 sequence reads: CASSQDQLRAYEQYF.

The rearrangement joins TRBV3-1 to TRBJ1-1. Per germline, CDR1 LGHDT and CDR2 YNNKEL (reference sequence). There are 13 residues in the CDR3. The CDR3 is CASSQFEGAEAFF.

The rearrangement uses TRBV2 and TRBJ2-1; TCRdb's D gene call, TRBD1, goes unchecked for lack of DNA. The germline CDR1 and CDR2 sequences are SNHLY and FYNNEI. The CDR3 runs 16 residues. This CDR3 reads CASSEVGGAAYNEQFF.

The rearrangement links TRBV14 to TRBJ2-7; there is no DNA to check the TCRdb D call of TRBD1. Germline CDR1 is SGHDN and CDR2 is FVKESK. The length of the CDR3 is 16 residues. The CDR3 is CASSQAKDRVDHEQYF.

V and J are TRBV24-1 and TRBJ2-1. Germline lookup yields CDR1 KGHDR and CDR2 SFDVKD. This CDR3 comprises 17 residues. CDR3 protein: CATSDRSGESSYNEQFF.

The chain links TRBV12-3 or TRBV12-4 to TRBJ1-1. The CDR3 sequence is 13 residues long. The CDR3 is CASTEGWNTEAFF.

CDR3 sequence: CASRSTSGRYYEQFF. The chain carries TRBV28 and TRBJ2-1; lacking DNA, the TRBD2 call made by TCRdb goes unchecked. This CDR3 contains 15 residues. Per the germline V gene, CDR1 is MDHEN and CDR2 is SYDVKM.

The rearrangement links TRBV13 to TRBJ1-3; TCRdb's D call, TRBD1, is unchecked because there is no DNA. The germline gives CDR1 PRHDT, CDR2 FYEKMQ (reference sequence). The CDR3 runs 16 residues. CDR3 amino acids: CASSLAGNALGNTIYF. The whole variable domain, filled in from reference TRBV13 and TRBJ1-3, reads AAGVIQSPRHLIKEKRETATLKCYPIPRHDTVYWYQQGPGQDPQFLISFYEKMQSDKGSIPDRFSAQQFSDYHSELNMSSLELGDSALYFCASSLAGNALGNTIYFGEGSWLTVV.

CDR3 region: CASSLVGRNEQFF. J is TRBJ2-1 and V is TRBV5-1; as DNA is missing, the TRBD1 call by TCRdb cannot be tested. This CDR3 contains 13 residues. The germline gives CDR1 SGHRS, CDR2 YFSETQ.

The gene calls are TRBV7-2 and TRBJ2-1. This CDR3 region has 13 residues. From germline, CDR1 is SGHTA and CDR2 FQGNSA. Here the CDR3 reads CASNLEQKGEQFF.

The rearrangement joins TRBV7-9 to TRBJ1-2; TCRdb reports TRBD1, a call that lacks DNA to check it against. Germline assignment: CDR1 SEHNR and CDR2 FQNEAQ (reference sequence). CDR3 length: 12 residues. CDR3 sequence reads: CASRGQGLPATF.

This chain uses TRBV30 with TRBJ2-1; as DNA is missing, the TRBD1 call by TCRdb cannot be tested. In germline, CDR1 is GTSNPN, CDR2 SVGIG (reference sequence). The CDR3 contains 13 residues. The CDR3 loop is CASQGVGYNEQFF.

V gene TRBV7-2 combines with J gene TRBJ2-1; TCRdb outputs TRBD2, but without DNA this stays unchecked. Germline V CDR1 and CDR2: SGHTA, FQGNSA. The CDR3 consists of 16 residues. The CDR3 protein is CASSFPAGGPYNEQFF. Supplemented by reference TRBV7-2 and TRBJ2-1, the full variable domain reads GAGVSQSPSNKVTEKGKDVELRCDPISGHTALYWYRQSLGQGLEFLIYFQGNSAPDKSGLPSDRFSAERTGGSVSTLTIQRTQQEDSAVYLCASSFPAGGPYNEQFFGPGTRLTVL.

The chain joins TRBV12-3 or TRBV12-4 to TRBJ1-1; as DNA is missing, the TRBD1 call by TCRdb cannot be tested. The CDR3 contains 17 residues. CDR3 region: CASSTPGQGAPGTEAFF.

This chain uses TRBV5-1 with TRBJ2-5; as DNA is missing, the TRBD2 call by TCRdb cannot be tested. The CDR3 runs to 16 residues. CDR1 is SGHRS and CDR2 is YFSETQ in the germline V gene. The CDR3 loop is CASSLGVGAGRETQYF. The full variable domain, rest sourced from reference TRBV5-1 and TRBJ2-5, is KAGVTQTPRYLIKTRGQQVTLSCSPISGHRSVSWYQQTPGQGLQFLFEYFSETQRNKGNFPGRFSGRQFSNSRSEMNVSTLELGDSALYLCASSLGVGAGRETQYFGPGTRLLVL.

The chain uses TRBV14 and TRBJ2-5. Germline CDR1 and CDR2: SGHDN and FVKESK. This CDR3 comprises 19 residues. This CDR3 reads CASSQDIVGRTSYQETQYF.

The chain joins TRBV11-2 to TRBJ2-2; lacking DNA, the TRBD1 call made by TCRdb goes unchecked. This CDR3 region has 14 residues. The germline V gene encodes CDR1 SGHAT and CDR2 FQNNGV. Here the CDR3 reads CASSGGILTGELFF.

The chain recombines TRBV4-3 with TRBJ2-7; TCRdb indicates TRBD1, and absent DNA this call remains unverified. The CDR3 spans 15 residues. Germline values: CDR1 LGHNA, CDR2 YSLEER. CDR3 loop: CASSPLGSPRGEQYF.

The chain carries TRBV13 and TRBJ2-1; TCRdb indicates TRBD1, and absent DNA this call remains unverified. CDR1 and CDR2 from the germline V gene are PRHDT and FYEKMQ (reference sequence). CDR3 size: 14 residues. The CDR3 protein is CASSGDRDGNEQFF.

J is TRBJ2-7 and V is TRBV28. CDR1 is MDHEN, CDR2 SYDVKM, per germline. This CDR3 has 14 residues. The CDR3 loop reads CASSFNFIADEQYF.

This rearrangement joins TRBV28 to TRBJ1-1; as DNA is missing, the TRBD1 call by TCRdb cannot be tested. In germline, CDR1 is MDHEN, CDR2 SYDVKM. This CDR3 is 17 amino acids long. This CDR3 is CASSLPYSGTANTEAFF.

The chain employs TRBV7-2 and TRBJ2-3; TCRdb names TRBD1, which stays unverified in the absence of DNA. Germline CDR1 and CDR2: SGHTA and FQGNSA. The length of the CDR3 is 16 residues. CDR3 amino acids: CASSLVRGGRLDTQYF.